This T cell receptor (beta chain) was sequenced for a study of blood T cells in healthy people across ages. Total RNA amounts of at least 6 micrograms were extracted per sample. The CDR3 is 15 amino acids. Germline V gives CDR1 LNHNV, CDR2 YYDKDF (reference sequence). Findings and limits, study-wide: In these data, TCR beta diversity tracked strongly with naive T cell percentage. It was held that diversity estimates obtained from one million T cells represented underestimates.

In regard to this clonotype: Its target is not known. The junction departs from germline at one end; a sequencing error may be responsible.

A second about 6 to 12 cycle PCR used barcoded and J-beta primers. From the 5' RACE reads, TCRdb called clonotypes with MiXCR, one entry per CDR3 protein. The sample yields approximately 1,000,000 distinct CDR3 sequences, 35% to 40% seen once. Sequenced material: blood. This TCR derives from a young man in good health. The gene calls are TRBV15 and TRBJ1-1; possible D gene TRBD1, 5 bases. CDR3 in amino acids: CTTSRDGGGNTEAFF. CDR3 in DNA: TGCACCACCAGCAGAGATGGGGGGGGAAACACTGAAGCTTTCTTT.